This passage covers 2 T cell receptor beta chains from one sample sequenced in a study of blood T cell repertoires in COVID-19 (dated by TCRdb to 2020 to 2022). Library prep was done by the immunoSEQ multiplex PCR assay. TCRdb took this table from immuneACCESS and kept in-frame rearrangements with V and J called. Such tables lack part of the clones; where checked against another copy, unresolved V genes explain under half of the gap, and the rest is unexplained. Here the sample has approximately 100,000 clones; roughly 85% occur a single time. The top ten constitute 2.1% of the sample. Sequencing input: peripheral blood. The receptors derive from a human donor in a cohort sampled during active COVID-19.

The gene calls are TRBV3-1 (or the pseudogene TRBV3-2) and TRBJ2-7; possibly TRBD1 for D (5 bases). CDR3 length equals 15 residues. CDR1 LGHDT and CDR2 YNNKEL come from the germline V gene (reference sequence). V lost 4 bases, J lost 6 bases, and 19 bases lay in between. The CDR3, as DNA: TGTGCCAGCAGCCCTCAATATGGCAGGGAAAGCGAGCAGTACTTC. Translated, it gives CASSPQYGRESEQYF.

This clone has a handful of counts. This chain joins TRBV10-3 and TRBJ2-2; D may be TRBD1 (5 bases). The CDR3 runs to 14 residues. V was trimmed by 6 bases and J by 1 base, leaving 9 bases between them. The germline gives CDR1 ENHRY, CDR2 SYGVKD. The CDR3 DNA reads TGTGCCATCAGGCCCCAGGGGAACACCGGGGAGCTGTTTTTT. Residues: CAIRPQGNTGELFF.